The entry below describes one T cell receptor (beta chain). The antigen is undetermined. This specimen comes from a study of shared clonotypes between healthy human individuals. The V segment lost 5 bases and the J segment 11 bases; nucleotides outside the gene matches: 13. Germline-derived CDR1 and CDR2 are LNHNV and YYDKDF (reference sequence). The CDR3 is 14 amino acids. TCRdb keeps only in-frame clones here, not all; method: immunoSEQ multiplex PCR. The sample lists around 510,000 clones; 90% to 97% were seen once. Study observations and caveats: The four-donor shared clonotypes exceeded non-shared clonotypes in generation probability, with non-shared ones scoring lower.

Input material: naive CD4+ T cells sorted from blood. Subset of the sample: CD45RA+ positively selected. The J gene is TRBJ2-5, the V gene TRBV15; TRBD1 agrees at 8 bases. The sequence derives from a woman in her thirties in good health. The CDR3 sequence: CATSRSGQGWEQYF. The DNA of the CDR3 is TGTGCCACCAGCCGAAGTGGACAGGGATGGGAGCAGTACTTC.